This T cell receptor beta chain was sequenced during a study of siplizumab effects on memory and regulatory T cells. Findings and limits, study-wide: Siplizumab conditions gave an average of around 64% Treg-derived mappable alloreactive CD4+ clones, versus about 26% for controls. The naive T cell population seemed more diverse than memory cells and seemed a major contributor to the alloresponse. Siplizumab brought about a significant reduction in alloreactive sequences traceable to unstimulated CD4+ memory cells.

V lost 7 bases, J lost 2 bases, and 15 bases lay in between. Germline V CDR1 and CDR2: SNHLY, FYNNEI. The CDR3 contains 15 residues. Each sample yielded around 9.4 x 10^4 assayed TCR templates. TCRdb keeps only in-frame clones here, not all; method: immunoSEQ multiplex PCR. Among approximately 100,000 clones listed, about 93% were seen once. Notes on this clone: What it recognizes is unknown.

Sequenced input: Tregs sorted from blood. This chain joins TRBV2 and TRBJ2-1, with D perhaps TRBD2 (6 bases). This receptor was identified in a human donor in good health. The CDR3 is CASMSGSGPYNEQFF. In nucleotides, the CDR3 is TGTGCCAGCATGAGTGGTAGCGGCCCCTACAATGAGCAGTTCTTC.